The 23 T cell receptor beta chains below all came from one sample that was sequenced in a study of cytomegalovirus exposure and HLA in healthy donors. The PCR used 60 Vbeta and 13 Jbeta primers. TCRdb's copy holds only in-frame clones and misses some; the assay was immunoSEQ multiplex PCR. The table shows fewer than 300,000 clones, with about 80% occurring only once. Sequenced sample: PBMCs. These TCRs come from a girl aged 2-15 years in good health and CMV-seronegative.

This chain connects TRBV28 to TRBJ1-2; 8 bases are a match to TRBD1. Germline loops: CDR1 MDHEN, CDR2 SYDVKM. The CDR3 length is 14 residues. J was trimmed by 7 bases and V by 5 bases; bases with no gene match: 9. The CDR3 DNA is TGTGCCAGCAGTCCGTCGGACAGGGCCTTTGGCTACACCTTC. Protein product: CASSPSDRAFGYTF.

This clone showed up just a few times. The chain has TRBV7-2 and TRBJ1-2; D unresolved. V was pared by 0 bases and J by 3 bases, with 5 bases between. Germline-derived CDR1 and CDR2 are SGHTA and FQGNSA. The length of the CDR3 is 13 residues. In nucleotides, the CDR3 is TGTGCCAGCAGCTTAGCTCCGGACTATGGCTACACCTTC. It encodes CASSLAPDYGYTF.

The gene calls are TRBV19 and TRBJ2-7; TRBD1 agrees at 8 bases. Trimming removed 5 bases from V and 2 bases from J; junction bases left unmatched: 5. Germline V gives CDR1 LNHDA, CDR2 SQIVND (reference sequence). There are 14 residues in the CDR3. The chain's CDR3 is CASSRGQGPYEQYF. The CDR3 DNA reads TGTGCCAGTAGTCGAGGACAGGGTCCCTACGAGCAGTACTTC.

The chain links TRBV19 to TRBJ2-1; maybe TRBD1 (5 bases). Per the germline V gene, CDR1 is LNHDA and CDR2 is SQIVND (reference sequence). This CDR3 spans 12 amino acids. V shed 5 bases and J shed 4 bases, with 6 bases lying between them. CDR3 sequence reads: CASSRQYNEQFF. In DNA, the CDR3 is TGTGCCAGTAGTCGACAGTACAATGAGCAGTTCTTC.

This clone was counted a single time. The chain couples TRBV7-6 to TRBJ2-6; 10 nucleotides align to TRBD1. Germline V gene sequence: CDR1 SGHVS, CDR2 FNYEAQ. With 5 bases clipped from V and 3 bases from J, the junction kept 13 bases outside the gene matches. The CDR3 has 19 residues. In DNA form, the CDR3 reads TGTGCCAGCAGCCCCAACAAACGGACAGGGGGGTTTGGGGCCAACGTCCTGACTTTC. The encoded protein is CASSPNKRTGGFGANVLTF.

This clone was seen a handful of times. The chain combines TRBV5-4 with TRBJ1-4, with 8 nucleotides matching TRBD1. Per the germline V gene, CDR1 is SGHNT and CDR2 is YYREEE (reference sequence). V dropped 0 bases and J dropped 8; count of bases not matched to a gene: 12. This CDR3 region has 17 residues. The CDR3 sequence is CASSLAQGGVVGEKLFF. CDR3 nucleotides: TGTGCCAGCAGCTTGGCACAGGGGGGGGTAGTAGGCGAAAAACTGTTTTTT.

As for this clone: Other DNA sequences within the sample encode an identical CDR3. V is TRBV27 and J is TRBJ2-3; the D is unclear. From germline, CDR1 is MNHEY and CDR2 SMNVEV (reference sequence). The CDR3 is 13 residues long. Between the trimmed V and J ends, which lost 3 bases and 2 bases, there was a span of 6 bases. CDR3 nucleotides: TGTGCCAGCAGTTTTACTTACACAGATACGCAGTATTTT. This translates into CASSFTYTDTQYF.

This chain joins TRBV7-3 and TRBJ2-7, with TRBD2 matching 8 bases. The ends lost 1 base at V and 2 bases at J; junction bases unmatched: 4. The germline V gene has CDR1 SGHTA and CDR2 FQGTGA. The CDR3 spans 15 residues. The CDR3 loop reads CASSLRAGDPYEQYF. As DNA, the CDR3 is TGTGCCAGCAGCTTAAGAGCGGGGGACCCCTACGAGCAGTACTTC.

This chain joins TRBV19 and TRBJ1-1, with TRBD1 matching 7 bases. Germline CDR1 and CDR2: LNHDA and SQIVND (reference sequence). CDR3 size: 15 residues. The V gene end was trimmed by 8 bases and the J gene end by 5 bases; junction bases not matched to a gene: 14. The chain's CDR3 is CASRQGVGASTEAFF. The CDR3 nucleotides are TGTGCCAGTCGCCAGGGGGTGGGAGCCTCGACTGAAGCTTTCTTT. Based on the CDR3 plus reference TRBV19 and TRBJ1-1, the full variable domain is DGGITQSPKYLFRKEGQNVTLSCEQNLNHDAMYWYRQDPGQGLRLIYYSQIVNDFQKGDIAEGYSVSREKKESFPLTVTSAQKNPTAFYLCASRQGVGASTEAFFGQGTRLTVV.

This chain links TRBV5-1 with TRBJ2-7; TRBD2 might be the D (6 bases). In germline, CDR1 is SGHRS, CDR2 YFSETQ. CDR3 length equals 14 residues. The V end lost 4 bases, the J end lost 2 bases, and 13 bases lay between the germline ends. The CDR3 sequence: CASSPTLATYEQYF. The CDR3 DNA reads TGCGCCAGCAGCCCAACGCTAGCGACCTACGAGCAGTACTTC.

The genes are TRBV9 and TRBJ2-6, with 8 bases lining up with TRBD1. The CDR3 loop spans 17 amino acids. Looked up from germline, CDR1 is SGDLS and CDR2 is YYNGEE. V was clipped by 5 bases and J by 0 bases; unmatched bases: 7. The CDR3 loop reads CASSHDRGSSGANVLTF. CDR3 DNA sequence: TGTGCCAGCAGTCATGACAGGGGCAGCTCTGGGGCCAACGTCCTGACTTTC.

The J gene is TRBJ2-5, the V gene TRBV6-5; 12 bases match TRBD2. The CDR3 is 14 residues long. V dropped 5 bases and J dropped 5; count of bases not matched to a gene: 3. Germline values: CDR1 MNHEY, CDR2 SVGAGI. Here the CDR3 reads CASSLAGGRETQYF. Here the CDR3 DNA reads TGTGCCAGCAGTCTAGCGGGGGGGCGGGAGACCCAGTACTTC.

In this sample, this clone turned up a few times. The V and J genes are TRBV5-6 and TRBJ1-4; D unclear. In germline, CDR1 is SGHDT, CDR2 YYEEEE. Trimming removed 3 bases at V and 0 bases at J, with 3 bases between. The CDR3 has 13 residues. The CDR3 spells CASSSATNEKLFF. The CDR3 coding sequence is TGTGCCAGCAGCTCGGCAACTAATGAAAAACTGTTTTTT.

J is TRBJ1-1 and V is TRBV5-1; 7 bases align to TRBD1. The CDR3 is 14 residues long. Germline CDR1 SGHRS, CDR2 YFSETQ. Unmatched junction bases numbered 6, after V lost 6 bases and J lost 1 base. The CDR3 protein is CASTERTGNTEAFF. The DNA for the CDR3 is TGCGCCAGCACAGAACGGACAGGGAACACTGAAGCTTTCTTT.

The chain couples TRBV30 to TRBJ1-1; D gene uncertain. Per germline, CDR1 GTSNPN and CDR2 SVGIG (reference sequence). The CDR3 length is 13 residues. Trimming removed 0 bases from V and 9 bases from J, with 14 bases in between. The CDR3 region is CAWSVGRSGQAFF. DNA of the CDR3: TGTGCCTGGAGTGTCGGCCGGTCGGGTCAAGCTTTCTTT.

CDR3 protein: CASSWAGGAYNEQFF. The CDR3 bases are TGCGCCAGCAGCTGGGCCGGGGGGGCCTACAATGAGCAGTTCTTC. This chain joins TRBV5-1 and TRBJ2-1, with TRBD2 matching over 8 bases. This CDR3 comprises 15 residues. Per germline, CDR1 SGHRS and CDR2 YFSETQ. J was trimmed by 2 bases and V by 3 bases; bases with no gene match: 4. Complete variable domain (other parts from reference TRBV5-1 and TRBJ2-1): KAGVTQTPRYLIKTRGQQVTLSCSPISGHRSVSWYQQTPGQGLQFLFEYFSETQRNKGNFPGRFSGRQFSNSRSEMNVSTLELGDSALYLCASSWAGGAYNEQFFGPGTRLTVL.

This chain connects TRBV18 to TRBJ1-1; 7 positions agree with TRBD1. CDR3 length: 17 amino acids. CDR1 and CDR2 from the germline V gene are KGHSH and LQKENI. Trimming took 3 bases from V and 1 from J; bases not matched to a gene: 11. CDR3 amino acids: CASSPLRGQNWNTEAFF. The CDR3 DNA sequence: TGTGCCAGCTCACCCCTAAGGGGACAGAACTGGAACACTGAAGCTTTCTTT.

The chain combines TRBV19 with TRBJ2-7; D might be TRBD2 (5 bases). V dropped 3 bases and J dropped 3 bases, with 9 bases sitting between them. CDR1 and CDR2 from the germline V gene are LNHDA and SQIVND (reference sequence). The CDR3 loop spans 13 amino acids. CDR3 sequence reads: CASSMGAGYEQYF. CDR3 sequence (DNA): TGTGCCAGTAGTATGGGTGCGGGCTACGAGCAGTACTTC.

The V gene is TRBV5-1, the J gene TRBJ2-1, with 12 bases matching TRBD2. This CDR3 comprises 19 residues. Per germline, CDR1 SGHRS and CDR2 YFSETQ. J was trimmed by 0 bases and V by 4 bases; bases with no gene match: 11. As DNA, the CDR3 is TGCGCCAGCAGCGAAGTAAGAACTAGCGGGAGGATCTCCTACAATGAGCAGTTCTTC. Translated, it gives CASSEVRTSGRISYNEQFF.

This CDR3 is CAISPGQFTVRTQYF. The CDR3 coding sequence is TGTGCCATCAGCCCTGGACAGTTTACGGTTAGGACCCAGTACTTC. This rearrangement joins TRBV10-3 to TRBJ2-5; the D gene is possibly TRBD1 (6 bases). The CDR3 covers 15 residues. The V gene's germline CDR1 is ENHRY and CDR2 SYGVKD. V was shortened by 6 bases and J by 7 bases, with 21 bases between the two germline ends.

The chain combines TRBV5-4 with TRBJ2-7; 8 bases map to TRBD2. The CDR3 totals 14 residues. CDR1 SGHNT and CDR2 YYREEE come from the germline V gene (reference sequence). J lost 0 bases, V lost 10 bases, and 9 bases had no gene match. Here the CDR3 DNA reads TGTGCCTATGGGGTAGCGGGGAACTCCTACGAGCAGTACTTC. This codes for CAYGVAGNSYEQYF.

V usage is TRBV7-2 and J usage is TRBJ2-7; D is possibly TRBD2 (6 bases). CDR3 length equals 14 residues. Per germline, CDR1 SGHTA and CDR2 FQGNSA. V dropped 3 bases and J dropped 6 bases, with 15 bases sitting between them. The CDR3 sequence is CASSFWYSRGEQYF. CDR3 DNA: TGTGCCAGCAGCTTTTGGTATTCGCGGGGCGAGCAGTACTTC.

The CDR3, as DNA: TGTGCCAGCAGTTTAGCGGGATCCGTTGGCGAGCAGTACTTC. Translating gives CASSLAGSVGEQYF. This chain connects TRBV27 to TRBJ2-7, with D maybe TRBD2 (6 bases). Germline loops: CDR1 MNHEY, CDR2 SMNVEV (reference sequence). This CDR3 contains 14 residues. Between the trimmed V and J ends, which lost 2 bases and 6 bases, there was a span of 14 bases.